The TCR beta chain described here comes from a study of Tregs in tolerant kidney transplant recipients. Study-wide findings and caveats: This study did not directly address biological reproducibility. Antigen-driven expansion was suggested because donor-specific Tregs expanded more than all Tregs in tolerant patients.

The nonmyeloablative bone marrow transplants came from related graft donors, with transient mixed chimerism. CD4+CD25+CD127- Tregs, CD4+CD25- non-Tregs, CD4 and CD8 cells were sorted. On this clone itself: Its antigen remains unknown.

The CDR3 is 12 residues long. V lost 5 bases to trimming and J lost 2 bases, with 10 bases between them. The germline gives CDR1 SQVTM, CDR2 ANQGSEA. Some clones are missing from TCRdb's copy, which holds only in-frame ones; the method was immunoSEQ multiplex PCR. The sample holds about 21,000 clones, 81% seen once. The genes are TRBV29-1 and TRBJ2-7; possibly TRBD2 for D (5 bases). The TCR was taken from a human patient who received a combined kidney and bone marrow transplant. Some T cells may be graft donor cells. Sequenced material: CD8+ T cells from blood (PBMCs), taken 6 months after the transplant. CDR3 protein: CSVRGRAYEQYF. The CDR3 bases are TGCAGCGTTCGCGGGCGGGCCTACGAGCAGTACTTC.